This T cell receptor (beta chain) stems from a study of cytomegalovirus exposure and HLA in healthy donors (dated by TCRdb to about 2017). About the investigation overall: An earlier analysis of some 620 of the donors reported over 250 Gb of sequence data and 100 million to 120 million unique TCR beta sequences obtained from some 170 million T cells. Every discovery cohort repertoire had been produced on one sequencing platform. An early release that covered fewer than 800 HLA-typed donors contained approximately 290 gigabases of sequencing data and 75 million to 100 million unique TCR sequences. An earlier analysis of roughly 580 of the donors used high-throughput TCR beta sequencing to judge whether each TCR beta V gene segment behaved as functional or pseudogenic. To study patterns of TCR occurrence, a later analysis re-analyzed previously published TCR beta repertoires from 650 to 750 donors and added high-resolution HLA genotyping. In addition to the first cohort of hundreds of subjects, a separate validation cohort of approximately 110 different subjects was used. To predict cytomegalovirus infection status, the study brought together high-throughput TCR immunosequencing, statistical association of individual TCRs with disease status, and machine learning. Donor age, sex, ethnicity and CMV serostatus were compiled together with the repertoire data. Of the 398 genotyped donors, roughly 80% fell in the genetic ancestry cluster associated with self-reported Caucasian donors. Among some 400 genotyped donors of the cohort, an average of around 220,000 unique TCR beta nucleotide sequences was sequenced per donor, of which about 18% were non-productive. HLA typing covered class I and class II loci at four-digit resolution. In the later analysis, no new phenotypic data were used to find candidate immune exposures; instead, reliance was placed on TCR beta sequences and their occurrence across donors. In a later genetic analysis, genome-wide SNP genotypes for about 65% of the 666 donors were used, and that subset was treated as a discovery cohort. The T cell repertoires of roughly 660 subjects were profiled by immunosequencing and related to cytomegalovirus serostatus. The study aimed to test whether cataloging public T cell receptors could reveal signatures of past pathogen exposure. Four to six DR-DQ haplotypes were handled as single units for association and clustering, since linkage in the cohort was strong. Typing coverage differed by locus: A, B, C, DRB1 and DQB1 were typed in roughly 620-630 donors, DQA1 in about 500, DPA1 in 600 to 610, and DPB1 in just under 490. Summary of the overall study and its limitations: A later analysis found that HLA-associated TCR beta chains were more clonally expanded and had lower generation probabilities than equally common non-associated chains. Seventeen rarely observed V segments, including chromosome 9 orphons, were excluded from the earlier analysis of just under 600 of the donors because counts were too low. According to a later analysis, TCR association rates differed among HLA loci, with DRB1 alleles showing the most associated TCRs and HLA-C alleles showing the fewest. Linkage disequilibrium might explain the correlated functional status among segregating V segments, but an unknown experimental factor could not be excluded. A further reported finding was that TCR beta sequences accurately predicted the HLA-A and HLA-B alleles for most subjects in the first cohort. A later genetic analysis associated a missense DCLRE1C variant with V-gene and J-gene trimming of TCR beta chains, and an independent cohort replicated the association. Strong co-occurrence of HLA alleles, especially DR and DQ, made assigning TCR associations to individual alleles difficult. A cluster of highly shared sequence variants was judged likely to be a technical artifact of the sequencing pipeline. The 87-base-pair reads could not distinguish some IMGT-functional V segments, including TRBV6-2 and TRBV6-3, so those segments were excluded. In a later analysis, some 17,000 TCR beta sequences were associated with specific HLA alleles at a false discovery rate of 0.05. The classifier was reported to diagnose cytomegalovirus status with high specificity and sensitivity in both the original and validation cohorts. For the cohort, immune exposure information was limited to CMV serostatus. Most CMV-associated TCR beta chains appeared to be HLA-restricted in a later analysis, and the HLA associations seemed to be driven largely by CMV exposure. Broadly in line with IMGT annotations, most TCR beta V segments showed up in productive rearrangements about 87% or about 30% of the time in an earlier analysis of several hundred of the donors. In a later analysis, several top co-occurrence clusters were reported to appear linked to parvovirus B19, influenza, CMV and Epstein-Barr virus. Across donors, most TCR sequences were observed very rarely, whereas some public TCRs were present in many individuals. In vitro tests confirmed that three of the cytomegalovirus-associated TCR beta chains recognize cytomegalovirus antigens. Because HLA typing was unavailable for some donors at each locus, only the typed subset was used in association tests. In a later genetic analysis, fewer N-insertions in productive TCRs were reported among donors in an Asian-associated ancestry cluster than the 666-donor mean. According to the authors, the approach could potentially be generalized to other disease states and immunological phenotypes. The study gave a list of some 150 TCR beta chains associated with cytomegalovirus. Sequencing depth was assumed to be roughly uniform across donors in the presence/absence analyses, though that assumption may not hold. The cohort was sequenced for TCR beta chains only, and without alpha or paired-chain data the features that could be detected were limited.

The CDR3 holds 10 amino acids from the cysteine to the phenylalanine. Only the CDR3 DNA stays, 30 bases, in frame from base 1. In the germline V gene (reference sequence), CDR1 corresponds to DFQATT and CDR2 to SNEGSKA. This clone turned up a few times. Its recognized antigen is unknown. Base qualities are not provided; no much larger clone lies one nucleotide away. The library was produced with the immunoSEQ multiplex PCR assay. For the multiplex PCR, a mixture combining 60 forward primers for TCR Vbeta segments and 13 reverse primers for TCR Jbeta segments was used. The CDR3 region of rearranged TCR beta genes was amplified from genomic DNA by a multiplex PCR assay. On the Illumina HiSeq System, the amplified TCR beta libraries were sequenced as 87-base-pair reads. As for the authors' bioinformatics: Across the 500 to 700 repertoires, a later analysis counted 78 million or so unique TCR beta chains, some 11 million of which were shared by at least two donors. Raw reads were error-corrected and collapsed into unique sequences with a nearest-neighbor algorithm that merged closely related sequences to remove PCR and sequencing errors. V, D and J gene segments were assigned by aligning CDR3 sequences to IMGT reference sequences. Each retained sequence needed at least a six-nucleotide match to both a V gene segment and a J gene segment. Rearrangements were classified as productive when the CDR3 lacked stop codons and remained in frame with V and J, and all other rearrangements were classified as non-productive. CDR3 was defined by IMGT convention, running from the second conserved V-encoded cysteine to the conserved J-encoded phenylalanine. Sequences without an unambiguous match to a single V gene segment were excluded from the earlier analysis of 500 to 700 of the donors. An earlier analysis of 500 to 600 of the donors classified V segments as functional when productive rearrangements were above 56.7% and as segregating when the standard deviation between donors was above 5%. A statistical classification framework was built for diagnosing cytomegalovirus status from the catalog of TCR beta chain sequences. In a later analysis, TCR nucleotide sequences were compared against IMGT/GENE-DB human TR gene sequences so that V and J genes could be assigned. Using the TCRdist pipeline, a later analysis assigned CDR3 sequences along with most-parsimonious VDJ recombination scenarios. In a later analysis, every TCR beta chain was defined by the combination of its CDR3 amino acid sequence and its V-gene family, and reads without a unique V-gene family were dropped. As a way to deal with suspected cross-contamination and a sequencing artifact, a later analysis dropped 450 to 600 nucleotide sequences that were highly shared and had low generation probability. In a later analysis, a clonal expansion index was calculated for each public chain from normalized within-repertoire ranks of inferred template counts. A later analysis computed generation probabilities with a VDJ recombination model fitted to out-of-frame rearrangements, and checked the results against IGoR. In a later analysis, TCR-TCR, TCR-HLA and TCR-CMV co-occurrence was scored with hypergeometric tests, and a repertoire-size bias correction was applied to TCR pairs. In a later analysis, false discovery rates were estimated by permuting HLA or CMV assignments 20 times. A later analysis grouped co-occurring TCRs with DBSCAN, adding TCRdist sequence similarity when clustering within HLA-allele-positive subsets. Co-occurrence clustering excluded repertoires with fewer than 30,000 or more than 120,000 public chains, plus five with anomalous nucleotide sharing. TCRdb mirrors the immuneACCESS table, restricted to in-frame sequences. Some clones are absent from its copies; in checked studies, under half trace to an unresolved V gene, and the reason for the others is unknown. The V and J calls and the clone size are those of that table, but D and trimming were determined from the DNA. This sample is represented by 140,000 to 150,000 clones; around 73% of them were singletons. The top ten clonotypes cover around 2.9% of the sample.

The cohort comprised fewer than 700 healthy bone marrow donors. Cohort members were all nominally healthy when sampled, although unrecorded immune exposures were likely present. The donor tested CMV seronegative and was one of the 352 seronegative cohort members. A peripheral blood sample was collected from each donor, and TCR beta sequencing was performed on peripheral blood mononuclear cells. Genomic DNA was extracted from the blood cell samples with the Qiagen DNeasy Blood Extraction Kit. The sample was PBMCs. This sequence originates from a female donor in good health and CMV-seronegative. This receptor chain uses TRBV20-1 and TRBJ1-1; the D gene cannot be resolved reliably. The CDR3 region reads CSLLRTEAFF. The DNA is TGCAGCCTCCTCCGGACTGAAGCTTTCTTT.